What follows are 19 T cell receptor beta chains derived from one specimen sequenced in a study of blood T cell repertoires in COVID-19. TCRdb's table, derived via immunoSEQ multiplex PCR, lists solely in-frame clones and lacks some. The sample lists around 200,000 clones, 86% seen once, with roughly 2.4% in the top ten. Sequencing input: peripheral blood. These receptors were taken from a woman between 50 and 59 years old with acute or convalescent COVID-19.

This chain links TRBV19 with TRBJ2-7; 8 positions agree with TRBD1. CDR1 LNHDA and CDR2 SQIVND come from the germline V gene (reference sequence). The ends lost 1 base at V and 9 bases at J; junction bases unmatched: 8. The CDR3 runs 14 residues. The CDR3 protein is CASSIGTGSFGQYF. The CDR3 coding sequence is TGTGCCAGTAGTATAGGGACAGGGTCTTTTGGGCAGTACTTC. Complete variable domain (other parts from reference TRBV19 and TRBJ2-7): DGGITQSPKYLFRKEGQNVTLSCEQNLNHDAMYWYRQDPGQGLRLIYYSQIVNDFQKGDIAEGYSVSREKKESFPLTVTSAQKNPTAFYLCASSIGTGSFGQYFGPGTRLTVT.

The CDR3 reads CASSQTGDTYEQYF. In DNA, the CDR3 is TGCGCCAGCAGTCAGACGGGGGATACCTACGAGCAGTACTTC. The chain uses TRBV23-1 and TRBJ2-7, with D maybe TRBD2 (6 bases). TRBV23-1 counts as an open reading frame of uncertain function. V was clipped by 3 bases and J by 2 bases, with 11 bases between them. The CDR3 runs to 14 residues.

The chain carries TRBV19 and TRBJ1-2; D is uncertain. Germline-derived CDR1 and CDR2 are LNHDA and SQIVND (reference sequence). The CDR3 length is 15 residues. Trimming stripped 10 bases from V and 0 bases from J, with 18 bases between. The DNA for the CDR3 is TGTGCCACCTTATGGTCCAATGCAGCTAACTATGGCTACACCTTC. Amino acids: CATLWSNAANYGYTF.

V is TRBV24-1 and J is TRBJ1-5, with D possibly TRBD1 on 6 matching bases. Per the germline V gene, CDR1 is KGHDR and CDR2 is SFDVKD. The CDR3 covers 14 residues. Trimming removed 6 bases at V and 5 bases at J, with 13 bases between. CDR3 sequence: CATSHQGWDQPQHF. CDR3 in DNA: TGTGCCACCAGTCACCAGGGGTGGGATCAGCCCCAGCATTTT.

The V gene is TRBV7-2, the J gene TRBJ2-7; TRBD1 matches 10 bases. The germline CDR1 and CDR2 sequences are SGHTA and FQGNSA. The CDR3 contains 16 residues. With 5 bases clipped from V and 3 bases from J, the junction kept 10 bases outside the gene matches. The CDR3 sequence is CASSPHGTGANYEQYF. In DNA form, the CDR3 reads TGTGCCAGCAGCCCCCACGGGACAGGGGCAAACTACGAGCAGTACTTC.

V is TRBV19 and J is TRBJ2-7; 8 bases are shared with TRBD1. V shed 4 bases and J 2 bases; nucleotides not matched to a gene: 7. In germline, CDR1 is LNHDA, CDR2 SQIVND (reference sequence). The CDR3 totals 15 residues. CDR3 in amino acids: CASSTWTGTPYEQYF. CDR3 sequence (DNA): TGTGCCAGTAGTACCTGGACAGGGACCCCCTACGAGCAGTACTTC.

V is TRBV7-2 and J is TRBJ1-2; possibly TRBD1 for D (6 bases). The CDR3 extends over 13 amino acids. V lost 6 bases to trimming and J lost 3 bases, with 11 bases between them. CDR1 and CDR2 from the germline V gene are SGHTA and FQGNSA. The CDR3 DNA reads TGTGCCAGCAGATACCAGGGGTACTATGGCTACACCTTC. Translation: CASRYQGYYGYTF. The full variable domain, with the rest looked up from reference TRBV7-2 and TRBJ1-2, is GAGVSQSPSNKVTEKGKDVELRCDPISGHTALYWYRQSLGQGLEFLIYFQGNSAPDKSGLPSDRFSAERTGGSVSTLTIQRTQQEDSAVYLCASRYQGYYGYTFGSGTRLTVV.

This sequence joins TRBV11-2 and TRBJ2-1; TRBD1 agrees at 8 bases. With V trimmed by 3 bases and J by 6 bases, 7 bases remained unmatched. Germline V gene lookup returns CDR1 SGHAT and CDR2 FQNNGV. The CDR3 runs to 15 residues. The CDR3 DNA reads TGTGCCAGCAGCTTGGACAGGGTAGTCGGCAATGAGCAGTTCTTC. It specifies CASSLDRVVGNEQFF.

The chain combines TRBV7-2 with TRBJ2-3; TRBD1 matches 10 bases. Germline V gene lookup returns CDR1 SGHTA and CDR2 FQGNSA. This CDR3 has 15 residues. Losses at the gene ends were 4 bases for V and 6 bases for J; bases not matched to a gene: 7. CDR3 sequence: CASSSRTGGYDTQYF. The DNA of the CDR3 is TGTGCCAGCAGCTCGAGGACAGGGGGGTACGATACGCAGTATTTT.

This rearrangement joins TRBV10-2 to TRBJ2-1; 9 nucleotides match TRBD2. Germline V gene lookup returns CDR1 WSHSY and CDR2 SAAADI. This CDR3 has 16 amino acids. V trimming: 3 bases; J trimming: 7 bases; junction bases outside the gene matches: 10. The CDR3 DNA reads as TGCGCCAGCAGTGATCTGCGGGGGGGCACGTGGAATGAGCAGTTCTTC. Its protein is CASSDLRGGTWNEQFF.

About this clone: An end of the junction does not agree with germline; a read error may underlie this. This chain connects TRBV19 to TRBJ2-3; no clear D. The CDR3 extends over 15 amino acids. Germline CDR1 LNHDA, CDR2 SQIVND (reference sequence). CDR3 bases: TGTGCCAGTAGTATAGTTAGCCCCGGCACGGATACGCAGTATTTT. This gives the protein CASSIVSPGTDTQYF.

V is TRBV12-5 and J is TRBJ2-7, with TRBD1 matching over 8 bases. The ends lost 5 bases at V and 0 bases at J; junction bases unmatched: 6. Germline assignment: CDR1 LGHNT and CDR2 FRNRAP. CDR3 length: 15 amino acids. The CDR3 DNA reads TGTGCTAGTGGTGCGGGACAGGCTAACTCCTACGAGCAGTACTTC. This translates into CASGAGQANSYEQYF.

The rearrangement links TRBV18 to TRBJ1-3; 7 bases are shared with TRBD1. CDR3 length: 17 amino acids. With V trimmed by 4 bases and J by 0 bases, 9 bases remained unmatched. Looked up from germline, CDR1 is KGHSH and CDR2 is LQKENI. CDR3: CASSLEFGQASGNTIYF. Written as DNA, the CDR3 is TGTGCCAGCTCACTTGAGTTCGGACAGGCCTCTGGAAACACCATATATTTT. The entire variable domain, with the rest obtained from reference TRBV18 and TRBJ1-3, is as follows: NAGVMQNPRHLVRRRGQEARLRCSPMKGHSHVYWYRQLPEEGLKFMVYLQKENIIDESGMPKERFSAEFPKEGPSILRIQQVVRGDSAAYFCASSLEFGQASGNTIYFGEGSWLTVV.

The CDR3 sequence: CASSPGFFGQGSDEQYF. The CDR3 DNA reads TGTGCCAGCTCACCCGGGTTTTTCGGACAGGGGAGCGACGAGCAGTACTTC. The chain combines TRBV18 with TRBJ2-7, with 9 bases lining up with TRBD1. The CDR3 spans 17 residues. J was trimmed by 5 bases and V by 3 bases; bases with no gene match: 14. Germline CDR1 is KGHSH and CDR2 is LQKENI.

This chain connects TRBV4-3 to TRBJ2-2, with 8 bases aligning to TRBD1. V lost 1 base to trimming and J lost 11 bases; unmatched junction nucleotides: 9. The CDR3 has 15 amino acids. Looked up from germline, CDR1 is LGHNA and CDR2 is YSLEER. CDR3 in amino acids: CASSQGTGSPRELFF. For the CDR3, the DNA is TGCGCCAGCAGCCAAGGGACAGGGTCCCCCCGTGAGCTGTTTTTT.

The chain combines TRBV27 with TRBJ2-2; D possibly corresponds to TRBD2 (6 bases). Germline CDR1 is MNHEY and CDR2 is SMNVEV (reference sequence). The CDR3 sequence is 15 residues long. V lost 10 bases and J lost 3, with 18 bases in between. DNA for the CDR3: TGTGCCACCCAAACTCGGAGGGTAGACACCGGGGAGCTGTTTTTT. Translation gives CATQTRRVDTGELFF.

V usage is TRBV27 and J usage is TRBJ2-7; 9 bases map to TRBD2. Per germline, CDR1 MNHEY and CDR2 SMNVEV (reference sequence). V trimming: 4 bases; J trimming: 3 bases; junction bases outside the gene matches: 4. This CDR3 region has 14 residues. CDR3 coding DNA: TGTGCCAGCAGTTGGGGACTAGCTAACTACGAGCAGTACTTC. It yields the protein CASSWGLANYEQYF.

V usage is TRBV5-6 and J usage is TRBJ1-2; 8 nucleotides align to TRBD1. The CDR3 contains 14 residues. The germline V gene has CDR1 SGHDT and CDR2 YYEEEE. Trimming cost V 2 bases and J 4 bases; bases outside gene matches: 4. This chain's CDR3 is CASSFGQGGYGYTF. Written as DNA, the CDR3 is TGTGCCAGCAGCTTTGGACAGGGAGGCTATGGCTACACCTTC.

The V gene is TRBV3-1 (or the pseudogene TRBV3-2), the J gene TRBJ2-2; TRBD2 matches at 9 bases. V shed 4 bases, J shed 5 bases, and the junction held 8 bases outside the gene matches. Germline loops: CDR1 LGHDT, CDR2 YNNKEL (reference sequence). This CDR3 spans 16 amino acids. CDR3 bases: TGTGCCAGCAGCCTCTCCAGCGGGAGGCGAACCGGGGAGCTGTTTTTT. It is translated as CASSLSSGRRTGELFF.